This T cell receptor (beta chain) was recorded in a study of OX40 agonist ivuxolimab in advanced cancers. In the study overall: As their treatment, patients were administered ivuxolimab, an agonistic anti-OX40 (CD134) antibody. The eligibility criteria allowed prior anti-PD-1, anti-PD-L1 or anti-CTLA-4 therapy, and around 40% had some. The study, taken as a whole, reports: Which antigen the expanded peripheral T cells recognized is unknown.

Clones were sequenced by immunoSEQ multiplex PCR, and TCRdb holds only the in-frame ones, with some missing. This sample has 30,000 to 45,000 clones, with roughly nine tenths found just once. CDR1 and CDR2 from the germline V gene are SGHNT and YYREEE (reference sequence). This CDR3 region has 14 residues. Trimming cost V 4 bases and J 10 bases, with 20 bases left between them. A remark on this clone: The antigen remains unidentified.

The TCR sequence derives from an adult with an advanced solid tumor such as melanoma, head and neck, liver or kidney cancer. The starting material was CD4+ or CD8+ T cells sorted from blood, obtained in a trial of the OX40 agonist ivuxolimab. The genes are TRBV5-4 and TRBJ1-1, with a weak D call TRBD1 (5 bases). CDR3 bases: TGTGCCAGCAGCACGCAGAACGACAGATCCGGAGCTTTCTTT. Translation gives CASSTQNDRSGAFF.